One and the same sample provided the 12 T cell receptor beta chains below, sequenced in a study of CD8 T cells in ankylosing spondylitis (TCRdb year 2017). The library was produced with 5' RACE. The instrument was an Illumina HiSeq 2500. TCRdb trimmed the raw reads at Q25, called clones with MiXCR and kept productive beta chains. Each record represents a unique CDR3 protein, reported with the most common genes and DNA among its rows. This sample holds 110,000 to 150,000 distinct CDR3 sequences; 6.5% to 8.5% were observed only once. Clones ranked in the top ten supply approximately 7% of the sample. Sequenced input: synovial fluid, either unsorted or a sorted T cell fraction (not recorded which). The receptors come from a male donor with ankylosing spondylitis.

V and J are TRBV7-2 and TRBJ2-7, with D perhaps being TRBD1 or TRBD2 (6 bases each). This CDR3 contains 14 residues. Trimming removed 0 bases from V and 6 bases from J, with 12 bases in between. Germline V CDR1 and CDR2: SGHTA, FQGNSA. For the CDR3, the DNA is TGTGCCAGCAGCTTAGCGGCAGGAGGGGGCGAGCAGTACTTC. Translated: CASSLAAGGGEQYF.

CDR3 sequence (DNA): TGTGCCAGCAGCTTGGGGGCAGGGTCGCAAGTGCAGTACTTC. Translation gives CASSLGAGSQVQYF. The J gene is TRBJ2-7, the V gene TRBV5-6; TRBD1 might be the D (5 bases). Germline CDR1 SGHDT, CDR2 YYEEEE. This CDR3 spans 14 amino acids. V dropped 0 bases and J dropped 9 bases, with 16 bases sitting between them.

This chain links TRBV6-2 or TRBV6-3 with TRBJ1-1, with unresolved D. Trimming cost V 0 bases and J 10 bases, with 18 bases left between them. The CDR3 sequence is 15 residues long. Germline CDR1 reads MNHEY; CDR2 reads SVGEGT. The CDR3 coding sequence is TGTGCCAGCAGTTACTCTCAAGAGGGATTTGGAACAGCTTTCTTT. Protein: CASSYSQEGFGTAFF.

In its sample, this clonotype was seen many times. The gene calls are TRBV6-5 and TRBJ2-2, with D unresolved. Germline assignment: CDR1 MNHEY and CDR2 SVGAGI. This CDR3 has 14 residues. V was clipped by 5 bases and J by 6 bases, with 13 bases between them. For the CDR3, the DNA is TGTGCCAGCAGTCCCCCGGGTGGGGCCGGGGAGCTGTTTTTT. Its translation is CASSPPGGAGELFF.

This clonotype came up a few times. The V call is TRBV3-1, the J call TRBJ2-3; a weak D match, TRBD1 (6 bases). The V and J ends lost 2 bases and 2 bases respectively, with 14 bases between them. The CDR3 spans 16 residues. The germline V gene has CDR1 LGHDT and CDR2 YNNKEL (reference sequence). This CDR3 reads CASSQWEGTPTDTQYF. DNA for the CDR3: TGTGCCAGCAGCCAATGGGAAGGGACACCCACAGATACGCAGTATTTT.

This chain joins TRBV28 and TRBJ1-1; a weak D match, TRBD1 (5 bases). The CDR3 runs 14 residues. The ends were cut back, 6 bases at V and 5 bases at J, with 16 bases in the middle. Germline V lookup: CDR1 MDHEN, CDR2 SYDVKM. CDR3 sequence (DNA): TGTGCCAGCAGCCCCCCGGGGGGACGTACTGAAGCTTTCTTT. This codes for CASSPPGGRTEAFF.

This clonotype was observed many times. V is TRBV6-4 and J is TRBJ2-5; 13 bases agree with TRBD2. The CDR3 runs 16 residues. The trim removed 3 bases at V and 2 bases at J, leaving 3 bases unmatched. Per the germline V gene, CDR1 is MRHNA and CDR2 is SNTAGT. DNA for the CDR3: TGTGCCAGCAGTGAATCGGGACTAGCGGGGCAAGAGACCCAGTACTTC. It is translated as CASSESGLAGQETQYF.

Ten or more counts support this clonotype. V and J are TRBV20-1 and TRBJ2-7; 12 nucleotides line up with TRBD2. Germline CDR1 DFQATT, CDR2 SNEGSKA (reference sequence). This CDR3 spans 14 amino acids. V trimming: 6 bases; J trimming: 5 bases; junction bases outside the gene matches: 8. DNA of the CDR3: TGCAGTGCCCCTAGACTAGCGGGAGATCACGAGCAGTACTTC. Protein sequence: CSAPRLAGDHEQYF.

This clonotype has at least ten counts. V and J are TRBV20-1 and TRBJ1-2; tentative D call: TRBD1 (6 bases). Germline V gene sequence: CDR1 DFQATT, CDR2 SNEGSKA (reference sequence). The V end lost 6 bases, the J end lost 8 bases, and 13 bases lay between the germline ends. The CDR3 contains 11 residues. The CDR3 here is CSAITGYGYTF. CDR3 nucleotide sequence: TGCAGTGCGATCACAGGGTACGGCTACACCTTC.

The V call is TRBV4-2, the J call TRBJ2-1; 10 positions match TRBD2. The germline gives CDR1 LGHNA, CDR2 YNFKEQ. V trimming: 0 bases; J trimming: 3 bases; junction bases outside the gene matches: 8. CDR3 length: 18 residues. In DNA, the CDR3 is TGTGCCAGCAGCCAAGAAAGGACTAGCGGCCCCCTCTACAATGAGCAGTTCTTC. Translated: CASSQERTSGPLYNEQFF.

This clonotype showed up many times. The J gene is TRBJ2-5, the V gene TRBV10-3, with D possibly being TRBD1 or TRBD2 (5 bases each). V gave up 8 bases and J gave up 5 bases, with 15 bases separating them. This CDR3 is 13 amino acids long. Germline V gives CDR1 ENHRY, CDR2 SYGVKD. The CDR3 coding sequence is TGTGCCATCGGGGGTCCGGATACGGAGACCCAGTACTTC. Translating gives CAIGGPDTETQYF.

The chain couples TRBV3-1 to TRBJ2-7; tentative D call: TRBD1 (6 bases). This CDR3 region has 16 residues. Germline-derived CDR1 and CDR2 are LGHDT and YNNKEL (reference sequence). Trimming stripped 5 bases from V and 2 bases from J, with 19 bases between. The CDR3 sequence: CASSFNLGTPPYEQYF. The DNA of the CDR3 is TGTGCCAGCAGCTTCAATTTGGGGACACCACCCTACGAGCAGTACTTC.